A single sample is the source of the 10 T cell receptor beta chains below, sequenced in a study of T-cell memory formation after mild COVID-19. TCRdb ran MiXCR on the 5' RACE reads and lists one entry per CDR3 protein. The sample contains some 130,000 distinct CDR3 sequences, 15% to 20% of which appear only once. Sequencing was performed on PBMCs or a T cell subset sorted from them (not recorded which). Source of these receptors: an adult woman who had mild COVID-19 (a few samples of this study predate the infection). Cell type and time point are not known.

V is TRBV6-7 and J is TRBJ2-1; D gene ambiguous. TRBV6-7 is sorted into the ORF group, with uncertain function. The CDR3 has 17 amino acids. V dropped 6 bases and J dropped 1 base, with 19 bases sitting between them. CDR3 DNA sequence: TGTGCCAGCAGGATGAGTTACGTAAGGGCGTCCTACAATGAGCAGTTCTTC. Its translation: CASRMSYVRASYNEQFF.

This clonotype has just a few counts. The chain joins TRBV5-1 to TRBJ2-5, with 9 bases lining up with TRBD1. CDR3 length: 14 residues. V was pared by 3 bases and J by 5 bases, with 5 bases of the junction left unmatched. Germline loops: CDR1 SGHRS, CDR2 YFSETQ. CDR3 protein: CASSWGDRAETQYF. The CDR3 nucleotides read TGCGCCAGCAGCTGGGGGGACAGGGCCGAGACCCAGTACTTC.

This clonotype showed up many times. V and J are TRBV7-2 and TRBJ2-7; D remains unclear. CDR3 size: 11 residues. The ends were cut back, 5 bases at V and 1 base at J, with 3 bases in the middle. Germline-derived CDR1 and CDR2 are SGHTA and FQGNSA. CDR3 nucleotide sequence: TGTGCCAGCAGCGTTTCCTACGAGCAGTACTTC. Amino acids: CASSVSYEQYF.

This clonotype was observed at least ten times. The chain carries TRBV13 and TRBJ2-1; tentative D call: TRBD1 (5 bases). V lost 0 bases and J lost 3, with 9 bases in between. CDR3 length equals 15 residues. Germline loops: CDR1 PRHDT, CDR2 FYEKMQ (reference sequence). CDR3 DNA sequence: TGTGCCAGCAGCTTAGGGACAGCTCTCTACAATGAGCAGTTCTTC. This translates into CASSLGTALYNEQFF.

The chain employs TRBV7-8 and TRBJ2-3; 8 nucleotides align to TRBD2. J gave up 5 bases and V 2 bases, and 12 bases lay outside the gene matches. CDR1 and CDR2 (germline): SGHVS, FQNEAQ. This CDR3 spans 17 amino acids. The CDR3 loop is CASSLMSAGGSVDTQYF. In DNA, the CDR3 is TGTGCCAGCAGCTTAATGTCGGCGGGAGGCTCAGTAGATACGCAGTATTTT.

This clonotype was detected only a few times. The V and J genes are TRBV24-1 and TRBJ2-3; D might be TRBD2 (5 bases). V lost 5 bases and J lost 2, with 13 bases in between. CDR3 length: 15 amino acids. Germline V CDR1 and CDR2: KGHDR, SFDVKD. The CDR3 DNA reads as TGTGCCACCAGTGCCGAGGAGGAGAACACAGATACGCAGTATTTT. Protein: CATSAEEENTDTQYF.

The V and J genes are TRBV7-3 and TRBJ2-1; 14 nucleotides agree with TRBD2. Germline loops: CDR1 SGHTA, CDR2 FQGTGA. V shed 4 bases, J shed 9 bases, and the junction held 14 bases outside the gene matches. The CDR3 has 18 residues. The CDR3: CASSSSPRLAGGVSEQFF. As DNA, the CDR3 is TGTGCCAGCAGCTCCAGCCCCCGACTAGCGGGAGGGGTAAGTGAGCAGTTCTTC.

This clonotype was counted only a few times. This chain connects TRBV12-3 or TRBV12-4 to TRBJ2-3; no firm D call. This CDR3 is 12 amino acids long. V was pared by 3 bases and J by 4 bases, with 5 bases between. DNA of the CDR3: TGTGCCAGCAGTTTTCGATCAGATACGCAGTATTTT. It translates to CASSFRSDTQYF.

This clonotype has a handful of counts. The rearrangement joins TRBV20-1 to TRBJ2-1; 12 bases are a match to TRBD2. This CDR3 comprises 15 residues. CDR1 and CDR2 from the germline V gene are DFQATT and SNEGSKA (reference sequence). Trimming took 0 bases from V and 8 from J; bases not matched to a gene: 5. In nucleotides, the CDR3 is TGCAGTGCTAGAGAGCTAGCGGGAGGGCCTGATGAGCAGTTCTTC. Residues: CSARELAGGPDEQFF.

This clonotype was counted between two and nine times. This rearrangement joins TRBV9 to TRBJ2-1; TRBD2 matches 8 bases. Trimming removed 0 bases from V and 3 bases from J; junction bases left unmatched: 5. The CDR3 totals 16 residues. In germline, CDR1 is SGDLS, CDR2 YYNGEE. DNA for the CDR3: TGTGCCAGCAGCGTAGGGGCGGGGGGCCTCTACAATGAGCAGTTCTTC. Translated, it gives CASSVGAGGLYNEQFF.